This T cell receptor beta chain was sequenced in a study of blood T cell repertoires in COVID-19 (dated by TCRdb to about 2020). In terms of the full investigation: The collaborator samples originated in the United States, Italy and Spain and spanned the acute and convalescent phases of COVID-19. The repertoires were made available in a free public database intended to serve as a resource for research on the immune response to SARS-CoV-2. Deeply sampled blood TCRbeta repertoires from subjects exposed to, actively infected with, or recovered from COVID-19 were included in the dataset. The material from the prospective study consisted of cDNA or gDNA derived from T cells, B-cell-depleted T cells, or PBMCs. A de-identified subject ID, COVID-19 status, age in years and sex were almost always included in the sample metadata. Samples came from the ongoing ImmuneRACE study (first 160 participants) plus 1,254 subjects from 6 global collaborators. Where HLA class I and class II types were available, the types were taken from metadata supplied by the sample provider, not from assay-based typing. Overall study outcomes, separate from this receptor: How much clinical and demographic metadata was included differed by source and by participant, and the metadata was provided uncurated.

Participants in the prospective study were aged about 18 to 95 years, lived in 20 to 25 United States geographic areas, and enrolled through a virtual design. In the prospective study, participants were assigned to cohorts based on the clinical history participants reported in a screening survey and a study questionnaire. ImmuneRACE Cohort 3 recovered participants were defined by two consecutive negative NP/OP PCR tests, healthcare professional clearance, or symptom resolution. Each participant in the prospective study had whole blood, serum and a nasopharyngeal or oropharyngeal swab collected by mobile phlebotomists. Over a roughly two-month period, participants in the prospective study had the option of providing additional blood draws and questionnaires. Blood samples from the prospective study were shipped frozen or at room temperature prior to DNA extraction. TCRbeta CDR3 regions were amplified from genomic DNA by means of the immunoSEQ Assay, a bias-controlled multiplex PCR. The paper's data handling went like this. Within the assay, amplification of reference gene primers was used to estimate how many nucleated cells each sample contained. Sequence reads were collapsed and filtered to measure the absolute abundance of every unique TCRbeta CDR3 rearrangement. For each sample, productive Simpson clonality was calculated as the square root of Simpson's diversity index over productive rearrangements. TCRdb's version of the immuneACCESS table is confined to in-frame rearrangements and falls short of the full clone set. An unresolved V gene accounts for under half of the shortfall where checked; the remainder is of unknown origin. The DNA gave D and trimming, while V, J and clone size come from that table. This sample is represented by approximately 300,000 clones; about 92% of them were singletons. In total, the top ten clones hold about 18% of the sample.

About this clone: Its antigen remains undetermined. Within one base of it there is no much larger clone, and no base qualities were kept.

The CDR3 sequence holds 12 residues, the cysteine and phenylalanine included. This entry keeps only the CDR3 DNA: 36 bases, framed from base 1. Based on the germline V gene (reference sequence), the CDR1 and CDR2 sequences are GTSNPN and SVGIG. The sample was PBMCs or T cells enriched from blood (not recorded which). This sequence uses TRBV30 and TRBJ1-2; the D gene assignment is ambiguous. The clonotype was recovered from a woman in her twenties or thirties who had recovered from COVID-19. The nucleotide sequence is TGTGCTATAGAGCGGGAGAACTATGGCTACACCTTC. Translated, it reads CAIERENYGYTF.